The clone carrying this TCR beta chain was seen once. Its target is not known. TCRdb keeps only in-frame clones here, not all; method: immunoSEQ multiplex PCR. The repertoire holds 100,000 to 150,000 clones, with roughly 93% as singletons. This record belongs to a study of T cell responses to AZD1222 COVID-19 vaccine. Points from the study as a whole: The study reported that nearly half of spike-specific TCRs target unmutated variant regions.

The material was peripheral blood, obtained 28 days after the second AZD1222 dose. This TCR derives from an adult who received the AZD1222 COVID-19 vaccine.

The CDR3 is CASSINRGTYNEQFF. Written as DNA, the CDR3 is TGTGCCAGTAGTATAAACAGGGGTACCTACAATGAGCAGTTCTTC. This chain connects TRBV19 to TRBJ2-1; 7 nucleotides match TRBD1. CDR3 size: 15 residues. V lost 2 bases, J lost 2 bases, and 3 bases stayed unmatched. Germline V gene sequence: CDR1 LNHDA, CDR2 SQIVND (reference sequence).